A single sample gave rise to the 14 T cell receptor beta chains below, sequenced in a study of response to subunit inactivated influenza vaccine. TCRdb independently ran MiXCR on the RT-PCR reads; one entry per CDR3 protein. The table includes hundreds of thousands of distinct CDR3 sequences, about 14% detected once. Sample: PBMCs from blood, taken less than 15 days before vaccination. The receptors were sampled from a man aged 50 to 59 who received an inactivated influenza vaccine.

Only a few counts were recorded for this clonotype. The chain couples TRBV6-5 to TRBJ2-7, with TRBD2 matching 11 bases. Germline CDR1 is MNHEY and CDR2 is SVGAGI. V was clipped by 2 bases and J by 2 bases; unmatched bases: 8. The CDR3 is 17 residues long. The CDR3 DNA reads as TGTGCCAGCAGTTACCCTACGACTAGCGGGATGGCCTACGAGCAGTACTTC. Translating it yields CASSYPTTSGMAYEQYF.

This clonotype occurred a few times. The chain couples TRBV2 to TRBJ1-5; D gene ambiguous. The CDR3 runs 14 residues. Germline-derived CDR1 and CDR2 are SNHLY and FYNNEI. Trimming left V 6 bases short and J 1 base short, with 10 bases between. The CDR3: CASSDLTSNQPQHF. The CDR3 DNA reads TGTGCCAGCAGCGACCTGACAAGCAATCAGCCCCAGCATTTT.

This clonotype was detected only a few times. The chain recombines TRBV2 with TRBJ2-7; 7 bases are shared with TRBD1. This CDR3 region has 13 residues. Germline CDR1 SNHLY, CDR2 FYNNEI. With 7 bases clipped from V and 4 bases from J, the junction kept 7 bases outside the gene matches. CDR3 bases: TGTGCCAGCACTCGACAGGGCCCATACGAGCAGTACTTC. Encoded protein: CASTRQGPYEQYF.

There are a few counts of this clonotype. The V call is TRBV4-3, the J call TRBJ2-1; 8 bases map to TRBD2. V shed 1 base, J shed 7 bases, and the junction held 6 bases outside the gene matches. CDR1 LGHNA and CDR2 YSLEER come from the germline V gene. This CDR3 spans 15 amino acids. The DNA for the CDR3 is TGCGCCAGCAGCCAAGCCCCGGGAGGGCCAAATGAGCAGTTCTTC. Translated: CASSQAPGGPNEQFF.

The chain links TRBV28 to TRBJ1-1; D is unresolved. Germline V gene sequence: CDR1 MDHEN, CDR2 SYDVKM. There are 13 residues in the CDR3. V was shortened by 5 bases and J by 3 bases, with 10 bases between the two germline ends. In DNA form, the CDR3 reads TGTGCCAGCAGTGCCCCCGGGTACACTGAAGCTTTCTTT. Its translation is CASSAPGYTEAFF.

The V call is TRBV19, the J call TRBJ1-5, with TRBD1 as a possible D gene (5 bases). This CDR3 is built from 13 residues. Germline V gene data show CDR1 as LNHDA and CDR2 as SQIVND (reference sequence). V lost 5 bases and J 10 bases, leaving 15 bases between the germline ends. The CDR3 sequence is CASSGSRVDPQHF. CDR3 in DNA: TGTGCCAGTAGTGGATCCAGGGTAGATCCCCAGCATTTT.

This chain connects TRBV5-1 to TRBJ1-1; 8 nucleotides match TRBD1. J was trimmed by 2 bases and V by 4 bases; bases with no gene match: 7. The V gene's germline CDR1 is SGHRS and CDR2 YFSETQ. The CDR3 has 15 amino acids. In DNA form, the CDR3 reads TGCGCCAGCAGCCCGGGGCCAGGGGGCAACACTGAAGCTTTCTTT. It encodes CASSPGPGGNTEAFF.

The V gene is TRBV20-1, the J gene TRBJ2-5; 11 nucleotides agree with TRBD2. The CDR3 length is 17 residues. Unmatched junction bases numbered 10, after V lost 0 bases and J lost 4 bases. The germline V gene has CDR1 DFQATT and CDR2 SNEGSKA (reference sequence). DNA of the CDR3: TGCAGTGCTAGAGATTTGGATAGCGGGGGGGCCGGAGAGACCCAGTACTTC. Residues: CSARDLDSGGAGETQYF.

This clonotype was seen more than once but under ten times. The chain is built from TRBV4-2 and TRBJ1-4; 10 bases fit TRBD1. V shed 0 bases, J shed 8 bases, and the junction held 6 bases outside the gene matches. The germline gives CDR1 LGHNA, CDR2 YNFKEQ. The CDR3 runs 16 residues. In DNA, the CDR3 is TGTGCCAGCAGCCAAGAACCGGGACAGGGGTGGGAAAAACTGTTTTTT. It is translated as CASSQEPGQGWEKLFF.

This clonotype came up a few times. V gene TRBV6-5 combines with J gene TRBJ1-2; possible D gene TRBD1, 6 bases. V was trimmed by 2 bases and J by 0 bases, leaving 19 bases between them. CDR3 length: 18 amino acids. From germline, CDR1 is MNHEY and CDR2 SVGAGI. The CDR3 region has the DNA TGTGCCAGCAGTTACGAGGGGTTTGGAGGGGGAACTAACTATGGCTACACCTTC. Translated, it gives CASSYEGFGGGTNYGYTF.

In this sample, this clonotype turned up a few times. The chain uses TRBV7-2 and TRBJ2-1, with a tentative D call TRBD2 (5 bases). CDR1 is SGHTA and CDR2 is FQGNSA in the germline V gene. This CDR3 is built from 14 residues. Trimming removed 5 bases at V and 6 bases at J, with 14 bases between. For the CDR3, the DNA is TGTGCCAGCAGCCTCTCTACGGGGTTCAATGAGCAGTTCTTC. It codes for CASSLSTGFNEQFF.

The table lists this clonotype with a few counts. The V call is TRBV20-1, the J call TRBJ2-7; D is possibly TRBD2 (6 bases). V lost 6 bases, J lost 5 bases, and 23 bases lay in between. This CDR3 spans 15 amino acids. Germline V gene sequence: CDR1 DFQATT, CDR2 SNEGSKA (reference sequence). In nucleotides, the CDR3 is TGCAGTGCCTGCGTGGTGGGGGAGGAACGGAACGAGCAGTACTTC. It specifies CSACVVGEERNEQYF.

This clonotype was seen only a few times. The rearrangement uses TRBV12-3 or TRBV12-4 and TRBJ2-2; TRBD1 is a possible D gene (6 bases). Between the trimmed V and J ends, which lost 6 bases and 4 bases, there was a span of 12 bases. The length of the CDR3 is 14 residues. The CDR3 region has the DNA TGTGCCAGCAGACCGGACAGAAGCACCGGGGAGCTGTTTTTT. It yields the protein CASRPDRSTGELFF.

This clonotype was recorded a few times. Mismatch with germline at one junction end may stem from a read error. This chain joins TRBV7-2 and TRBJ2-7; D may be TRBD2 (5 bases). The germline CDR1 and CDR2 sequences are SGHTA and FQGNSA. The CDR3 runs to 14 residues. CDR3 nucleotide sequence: TGTGCCAGCAGCTTAGGGTTGGAGGAGTTCCCGTCCCACTTC. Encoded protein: CASSLGLEEFPSHF.